This record concerns one T cell receptor beta chain sequence. The antigen remains unidentified. The germline V gene has CDR1 SGHTS and CDR2 YDEGEE. This CDR3 comprises 15 residues. With V trimmed by 2 bases and J by 1 base, 4 bases remained unmatched. TCRdb re-derived calls from the 5' RACE reads in MiXCR, one entry per CDR3 protein. The table lists roughly 580,000 distinct CDR3 sequences, roughly 18% of them singletons, with around 12% in the top ten. This sample was taken from a study of T-cell memory formation after mild COVID-19. Findings of the study overall: Among CD4+ contracting clones, most were CM and EM, and CD8+ ones EMRA. Among clones peaking at day 37 in the second wave, SARS-CoV-2 specificity remained unconfirmed.

The clonotype comes from an adult woman who had mild COVID-19 (a few samples of this study predate the infection). Cell type and time point are not known. The V and J genes are TRBV5-8 and TRBJ2-5, with 8 bases fitting TRBD2. The sequenced material came from PBMCs or a T cell subset sorted from them (not recorded which). The CDR3 bases are TGTGCCAGCAGCTTTTTACTAGCGGTCCAAGAGACCCAGTACTTC. Translated, it gives CASSFLLAVQETQYF.